The sample holds one count of the clone carrying this TCR beta chain. The target antigen is unknown. Peripheral blood samples of 9 to 10 milliliters were drawn from each donor. The source of the sample is a study of blood T cells in healthy people across ages. Study outcomes and limitations: Getting older went along with TCR beta diversity per million T cells dropping roughly linearly. Calculation of diversity from one million T cells yielded estimates considered to be underestimates.

Primers used in a second PCR of about 6 to 12 cycles were a sample-barcoded 5' primer and a J-beta primer mix. TCRdb recomputed calls from the 5' RACE reads with MiXCR, one row per CDR3 protein. The sample has 1.5 million to 2 million distinct CDR3 sequences, around 36% seen once. The specimen sequenced was blood. This clonotype was sampled from a woman in her 30s in good health.

This CDR3 is CASSQEGDLPKAFF. The CDR3 bases are TGTGCCAGCAGCCAAGAGGGGGACCTTCCGAAAGCTTTCTTT. The rearrangement uses TRBV3-1 and TRBJ1-1; the D gene is possibly TRBD1 (5 bases). CDR1 is LGHDT and CDR2 is YNNKEL in the germline V gene (reference sequence). The V end lost 0 bases, the J end lost 9 bases, and 14 bases lay between the germline ends. The CDR3 is made up of 14 amino acids.